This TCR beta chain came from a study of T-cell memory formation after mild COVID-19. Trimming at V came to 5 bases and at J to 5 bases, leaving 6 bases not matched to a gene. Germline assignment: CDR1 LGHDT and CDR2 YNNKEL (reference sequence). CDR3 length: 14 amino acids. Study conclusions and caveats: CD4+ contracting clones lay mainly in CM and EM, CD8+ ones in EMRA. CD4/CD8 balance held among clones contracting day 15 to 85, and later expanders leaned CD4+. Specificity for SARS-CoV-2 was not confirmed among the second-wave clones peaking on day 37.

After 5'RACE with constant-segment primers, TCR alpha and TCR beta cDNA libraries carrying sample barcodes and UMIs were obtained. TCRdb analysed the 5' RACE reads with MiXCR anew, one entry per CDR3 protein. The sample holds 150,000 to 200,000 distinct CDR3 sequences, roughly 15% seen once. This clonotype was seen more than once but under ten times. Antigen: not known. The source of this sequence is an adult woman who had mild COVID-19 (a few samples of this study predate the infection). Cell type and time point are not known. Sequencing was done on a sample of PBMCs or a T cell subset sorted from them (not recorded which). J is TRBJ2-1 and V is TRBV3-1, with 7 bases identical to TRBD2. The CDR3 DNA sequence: TGTGCCAGCAGCTCCGCGGGGGAAAACAATGAGCAGTTCTTC. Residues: CASSSAGENNEQFF.